This record concerns one T cell receptor (beta chain) sequence. No antigen is known for it. The data stem from a study of blood T cells in healthy people across ages. Study-level points and caveats: Across the age range, TCR beta diversity per million T cells fell in a roughly linear way. Unsorted PBMCs prevented conclusive naive versus antigen-experienced comparison.

For the second PCR, which ran for about 7 to 11 cycles, a sample-barcoded 5' primer and a J-beta primer mix were used. TCRdb itself ran the 5' RACE reads through MiXCR, one entry per CDR3 protein. The profile covers 550,000 to 750,000 distinct CDR3 sequences, with 20% to 25% appearing a single time and approximately 3.7% taken by the ten largest. Healthy individuals of Caucasian origin from Russia, aged about 6 to 95, served as donors. Looked up from germline, CDR1 is SNHLY and CDR2 is FYNNEI. V lost 4 bases and J 4 bases, leaving 19 bases between the germline ends. The CDR3 contains 16 residues. The chain recombines TRBV2 with TRBJ2-5, with D perhaps assigned TRBD1 or TRBD2 (6 bases each). Sequencing used blood. This receptor was taken from a man aged 70-80 years in good health. DNA of the CDR3: TGTGCCAGCAGTGGGACTGCGGGACTGACAGGAGAGACCCAGTACTTC. This translates into CASSGTAGLTGETQYF.